These T cell receptor beta chains were read from a single sample in a study of regulatory T cells in long-lasting Graves disease. MiXCR, run by TCRdb on the multiplex PCR reads, gives a single entry per CDR3 protein. Here the sample spans about 660,000 distinct CDR3 sequences, roughly 30% being singletons. The specimen was peripheral blood mononuclear cells (PBMCs), collected when the disease was refractory, from a patient treated with antithyroid drugs. These receptors were taken from a female donor with Graves disease. Each CDR3 is given with its conserved first and last residue. D genes are given only for firm matches. Size tells how often a clone was seen (once, few, many) or the class of an expanded clone, and some rows leave it out.

v_gene	abundance	j_gene	d_gene	CDR3aa	CDR3nt
TRBV6-2/TRBV6-3	once	TRBJ1-3	-	CASSYRAGLGGDSGNTIYF	TGTGCCAGCAGTTACCGGGCAGGTTTGGGGGGGGACTCTGGAAACACCATATATTTT
TRBV6-1	many	TRBJ2-5	-	CASSEGTQETQYF	TGTGCCAGCAGTGAAGGCACCCAAGAGACCCAGTACTTC
TRBV29-1	-	TRBJ1-5	TRBD1	CSVGQGHQPQHF	TGCAGCGTTGGACAGGGCCATCAGCCCCAGCATTTT
TRBV19	-	TRBJ2-7	TRBD2	CASSTSGGFPYEQYF	TGTGCCAGTAGTACGTCGGGGGGGTTTCCCTACGAGCAGTACTTC
TRBV20-1	-	TRBJ2-7	TRBD1	CSATGDIWEEQYF	TGCAGTGCAACAGGGGATATTTGGGAGGAGCAGTACTTC
TRBV6-1	many	TRBJ2-7	TRBD1	CASGTGYVQYF	TGTGCCAGCGGGACAGGGTATGTGCAGTACTTC
TRBV6-2/TRBV6-3	many	TRBJ1-1	-	CASSYSVNTEAFF	TGTGCCAGCAGTTACTCGGTGAACACTGAAGCTTTCTTT
TRBV29-1	-	TRBJ2-2	-	CSVGRLCHLAHANTGELFF	TGCAGCGTTGGTCGGTTGTGTCATTTGGCGCACGCGAACACCGGGGAGCTGTTTTTT
TRBV10-2	-	TRBJ1-6	-	CASSETGLGQQSSYNSPLHF	TGCGCCAGCAGTGAAACGGGGCTGGGCCAACAGTCCTCCTATAATTCACCCCTCCACTTT
TRBV25-1	few	TRBJ2-5	TRBD2	CASTKPSGSGETQYF	TGTGCCAGCACCAAACCCAGCGGGAGTGGAGAGACCCAGTACTTC
TRBV11-1	many	TRBJ2-7	-	CASSLTHRYEQYF	TGTGCCAGCAGCTTAACTCACAGGTACGAGCAGTACTTC
TRBV2	few	TRBJ2-3	TRBD1	CASSVDRGSTDTQYF	TGTGCCAGCAGTGTGGACAGGGGAAGCACAGATACGCAGTATTTT
TRBV7-9	-	TRBJ2-7	-	CASSLRAGTAYEQYF	TGTGCCAGCAGCTTGCGGGCGGGGACTGCCTACGAGCAGTACTTC
TRBV28	-	TRBJ2-7	-	CASSVPGPPTYEQYF	TGTGCCAGCAGTGTTCCGGGACCCCCCACCTACGAGCAGTACTTC
TRBV12-3/TRBV12-4	-	TRBJ2-3	-	CASSFGGPTDTQYF	TGTGCCAGCAGTTTCGGGGGACCCACAGATACGCAGTATTTT
TRBV19	-	TRBJ2-2	TRBD1	CPPGGQVNTGELFF	TGTCCCCCAGGGGGACAGGTGAACACCGGGGAGCTGTTTTTT
TRBV6-2/TRBV6-3	-	TRBJ2-7	TRBD1	CASSYSGTATSYEQYF	TGTGCCAGCAGTTACTCCGGGACAGCGACTTCCTACGAGCAGTACTTC
TRBV3-1	-	TRBJ2-7	-	CASSQAEPHYEQYF	TGTGCCAGCAGCCAAGCGGAGCCCCACTACGAGCAGTACTTC
TRBV27	few	TRBJ1-4	TRBD1	CASSDPGQGNEKLFF	TGTGCCAGCAGTGATCCGGGACAGGGGAATGAAAAACTGTTTTTT
TRBV19	few	TRBJ2-2	-	CASSIEGTLTGELFF	TGTGCCAGTAGTATAGAGGGGACACTCACCGGGGAGCTGTTTTTT
TRBV29-1	-	TRBJ2-7	TRBD1	CSVRGQGNEQYF	TGCAGCGTTCGGGGACAGGGGAACGAGCAGTACTTC
TRBV9	-	TRBJ2-3	-	CASSPQSVAGDTQYF	TGTGCCAGCAGCCCGCAGTCCGTGGCGGGGGATACGCAGTATTTT
TRBV5-4	-	TRBJ1-1	-	CASSLGEYTEAFF	TGTGCCAGCAGCTTGGGAGAGTACACTGAAGCTTTCTTT
TRBV7-9	-	TRBJ1-4	-	CASSPAVGPNEKLFF	TGTGCCAGCAGCCCGGCGGTAGGACCTAATGAAAAACTGTTTTTT
TRBV6-2/TRBV6-3	few	TRBJ2-2	-	CASIRQGFTGELFF	TGTGCCAGCATTAGGCAGGGATTCACCGGGGAGCTGTTTTTT
TRBV29-1	-	TRBJ2-5	TRBD1	CSVLRTGQETQYF	TGCAGCGTCCTACGGACAGGCCAAGAGACCCAGTACTTC
TRBV12-5	few	TRBJ2-7	TRBD1	CASGLVQQGGYEQYF	TGTGCTAGTGGTTTGGTGCAACAGGGGGGCTACGAGCAGTACTTC
TRBV28	-	TRBJ1-4	TRBD1	CASSYPQGKLFF	TGTGCCAGCAGTTACCCACAGGGGAAACTGTTTTTT
TRBV20-1	-	TRBJ2-7	-	CSARDRRLALPYEQYF	TGCAGTGCTAGAGATAGGAGGCTAGCGCTACCCTACGAGCAGTACTTC
TRBV2	-	TRBJ2-1	-	CASRGPSRYEQFF	TGTGCCAGCAGAGGGCCCAGCCGATATGAGCAGTTCTTC
TRBV7-9	-	TRBJ2-5	TRBD1	CASSPDRGRGETQYF	TGTGCCAGCAGCCCGGACAGGGGGCGAGGCGAGACCCAGTACTTC
TRBV2	many	TRBJ1-5	-	CASSGRELRRHF	TGTGCCAGCAGTGGGCGGGAGCTGCGGAGGCATTTT
TRBV6-5	-	TRBJ1-5	-	CASSYSWDQPQHF	TGTGCCAGCAGTTACTCTTGGGATCAGCCCCAGCATTTT
TRBV30	-	TRBJ1-6	-	CAWRSNSPLHF	TGTGCCTGGCGGAGTAATTCACCCCTCCACTTT
TRBV19	many	TRBJ1-1	-	CASRAQGDTEAFF	TGTGCCAGTAGGGCCCAGGGTGACACTGAAGCTTTCTTT
TRBV5-1	-	TRBJ2-2	TRBD2	CASSQRLADIGELFF	TGCGCCAGCAGCCAACGACTAGCGGACATCGGGGAGCTGTTTTTT
TRBV29-1	-	TRBJ1-2	TRBD1	CSVKPGQGIYGYTF	TGCAGCGTGAAACCGGGACAGGGGATCTATGGCTACACCTTC
TRBV20-1	-	TRBJ2-7	TRBD2	CSARDPGTSATYEQYF	TGCAGTGCTAGAGACCCCGGGACTAGCGCTACCTACGAGCAGTACTTC
TRBV20-1	-	TRBJ1-5	TRBD1	CSARDWTGGRYSNQPQHF	TGCAGTGCTAGAGATTGGACAGGGGGCCGGTATAGCAATCAGCCCCAGCATTTT
TRBV29-1	-	TRBJ1-1	-	CSVGGQGGTEAFF	TGCAGCGTCGGGGGGCAAGGGGGCACTGAAGCTTTCTTT
TRBV5-1	-	TRBJ2-7	TRBD2	CASSVGTSGRVPNEQYF	TGCGCCAGCAGCGTCGGGACTAGCGGGAGGGTCCCCAACGAGCAGTACTTC
TRBV5-1	-	TRBJ2-5	TRBD2	CASSFRGAGGKETQYF	TGCGCCAGCAGCTTTCGGGGAGCGGGAGGTAAAGAGACCCAGTACTTC
TRBV10-3	-	TRBJ2-5	-	CAISPGRQETQYF	TGTGCCATCAGTCCCGGGAGACAAGAGACCCAGTACTTC
TRBV28	many	TRBJ1-2	TRBD1	CASTRTDRGLGYTF	TGTGCCAGCACCAGAACGGACAGGGGGCTTGGCTACACCTTC
TRBV13	-	TRBJ1-1	TRBD1	CASSPPGQGVYEAFF	TGTGCCAGCAGCCCACCGGGACAGGGGGTTTATGAAGCTTTCTTT
TRBV3-1	few	TRBJ1-5	-	CASSHPSGDMHF	TGTGCCAGCAGCCACCCTTCGGGGGACATGCATTTT
TRBV5-1	-	TRBJ2-7	TRBD2	CASKPAGGPGEQYF	TGCGCCAGCAAACCGGCGGGAGGGCCGGGGGAGCAGTACTTC
TRBV6-1	few	TRBJ2-3	-	CASRPTGLVDTQYF	TGTGCCAGCAGACCGACAGGTCTCGTGGATACGCAGTATTTT
TRBV2	few	TRBJ1-6	TRBD1	CASKSGQGASSPLHF	TGTGCCAGCAAAAGCGGACAGGGGGCATCGTCACCCCTCCACTTT
TRBV20-1	-	TRBJ1-1	TRBD1	CSAPGTGLSAFF	TGCAGTGCCCCTGGGACAGGGCTGAGCGCTTTCTTT
TRBV7-9	-	TRBJ1-2	-	CASSREVGTANYGYTF	TGTGCCAGCAGCAGAGAAGTAGGGACGGCTAACTATGGCTACACCTTC